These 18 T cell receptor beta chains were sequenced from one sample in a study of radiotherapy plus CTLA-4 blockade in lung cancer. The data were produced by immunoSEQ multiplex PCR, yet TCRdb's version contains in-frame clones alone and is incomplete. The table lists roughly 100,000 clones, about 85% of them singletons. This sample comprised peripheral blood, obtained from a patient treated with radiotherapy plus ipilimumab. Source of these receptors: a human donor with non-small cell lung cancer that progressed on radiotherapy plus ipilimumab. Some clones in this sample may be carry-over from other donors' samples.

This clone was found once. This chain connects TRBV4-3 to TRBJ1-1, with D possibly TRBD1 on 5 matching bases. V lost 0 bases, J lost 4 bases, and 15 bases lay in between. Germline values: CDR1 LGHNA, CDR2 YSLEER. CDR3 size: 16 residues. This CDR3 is CASSQDPRGGFTEAFF. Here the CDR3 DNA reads TGCGCCAGCAGCCAAGATCCCCGGGGGGGGTTCACTGAAGCTTTCTTT.

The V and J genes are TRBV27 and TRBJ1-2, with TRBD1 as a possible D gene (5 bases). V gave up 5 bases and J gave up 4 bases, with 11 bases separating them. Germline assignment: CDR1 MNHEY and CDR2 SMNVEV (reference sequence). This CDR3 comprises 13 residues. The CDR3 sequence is CASSPQGLYGYTF. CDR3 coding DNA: TGTGCCAGCAGTCCCCAGGGCCTCTATGGCTACACCTTC.

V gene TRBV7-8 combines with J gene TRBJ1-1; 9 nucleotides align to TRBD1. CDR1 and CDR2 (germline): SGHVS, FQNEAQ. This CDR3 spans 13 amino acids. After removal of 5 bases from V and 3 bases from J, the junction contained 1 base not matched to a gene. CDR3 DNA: TGTGCCAGCAGCAGGACAGGGGACACTGAAGCTTTCTTT. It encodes CASSRTGDTEAFF.

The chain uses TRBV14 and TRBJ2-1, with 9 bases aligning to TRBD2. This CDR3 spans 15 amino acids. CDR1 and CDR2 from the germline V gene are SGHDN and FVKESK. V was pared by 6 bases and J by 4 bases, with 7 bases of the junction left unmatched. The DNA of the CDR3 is TGTGCCAGCAGTCCGGGACTAGCTTTTTACAATGAGCAGTTCTTC. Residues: CASSPGLAFYNEQFF.

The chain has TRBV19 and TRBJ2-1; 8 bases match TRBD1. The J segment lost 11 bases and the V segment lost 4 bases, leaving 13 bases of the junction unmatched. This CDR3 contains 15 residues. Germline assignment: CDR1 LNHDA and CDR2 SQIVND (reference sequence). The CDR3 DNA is TGTGCCAGTAGTACGCATGGACAGGGAGGTACAAAGCAGTTCTTC. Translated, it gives CASSTHGQGGTKQFF. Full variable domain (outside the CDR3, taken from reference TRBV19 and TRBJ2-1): DGGITQSPKYLFRKEGQNVTLSCEQNLNHDAMYWYRQDPGQGLRLIYYSQIVNDFQKGDIAEGYSVSREKKESFPLTVTSAQKNPTAFYLCASSTHGQGGTKQFFGPGTRLTVL.

The DNA for the CDR3 is TGCGCCAGCAGCCAACTTCGAGGAGTCCGAGAGGAGCAGTACTTC. Amino acids: CASSQLRGVREEQYF. J is TRBJ2-7 and V is TRBV4-1; D gene uncertain. Germline CDR1 is MGHRA and CDR2 is YSYEKL. Trimming pared 2 bases from V and 7 bases from J, leaving 18 bases between. The CDR3 contains 15 residues.

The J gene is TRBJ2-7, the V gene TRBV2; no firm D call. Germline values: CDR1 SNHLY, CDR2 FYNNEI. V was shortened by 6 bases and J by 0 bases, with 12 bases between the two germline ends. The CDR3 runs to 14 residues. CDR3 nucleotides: TGTGCCAGCAGGCGTCTTTATAGCTCCTACGAGCAGTACTTC. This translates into CASRRLYSSYEQYF.

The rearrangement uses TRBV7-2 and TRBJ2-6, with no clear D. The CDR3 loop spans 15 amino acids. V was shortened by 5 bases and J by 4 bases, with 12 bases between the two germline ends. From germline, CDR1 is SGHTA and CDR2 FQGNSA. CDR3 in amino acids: CASSLTPSGANVLTF. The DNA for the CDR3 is TGTGCCAGCAGCCTAACACCCTCCGGGGCCAACGTCCTGACTTTC.

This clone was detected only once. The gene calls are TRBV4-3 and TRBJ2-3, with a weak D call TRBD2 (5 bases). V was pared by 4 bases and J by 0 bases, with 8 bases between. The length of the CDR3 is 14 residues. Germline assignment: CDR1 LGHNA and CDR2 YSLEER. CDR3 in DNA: TGCGCCAGCAGCCCAGCGGCTAGCACAGATACGCAGTATTTT. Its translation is CASSPAASTDTQYF.

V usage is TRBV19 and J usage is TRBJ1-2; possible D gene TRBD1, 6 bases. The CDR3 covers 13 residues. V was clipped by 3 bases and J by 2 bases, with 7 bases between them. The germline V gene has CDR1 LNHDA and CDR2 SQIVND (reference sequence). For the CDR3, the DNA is TGTGCCAGTAGTATGACAGGAAACTATGGCTACACCTTC. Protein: CASSMTGNYGYTF.

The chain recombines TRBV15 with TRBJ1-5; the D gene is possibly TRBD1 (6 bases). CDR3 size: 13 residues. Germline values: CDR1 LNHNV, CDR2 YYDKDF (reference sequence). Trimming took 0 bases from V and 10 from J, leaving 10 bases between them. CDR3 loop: CATSRDPGDPQHF. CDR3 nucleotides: TGTGCCACCAGCAGAGATCCAGGGGACCCCCAGCATTTT.

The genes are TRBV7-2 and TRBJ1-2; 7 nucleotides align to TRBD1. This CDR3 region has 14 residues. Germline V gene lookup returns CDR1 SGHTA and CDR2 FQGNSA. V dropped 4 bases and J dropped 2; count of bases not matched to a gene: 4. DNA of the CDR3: TGTGCCAGCAGCTCCAAGACAGGGAACTATGGCTACACCTTC. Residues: CASSSKTGNYGYTF.

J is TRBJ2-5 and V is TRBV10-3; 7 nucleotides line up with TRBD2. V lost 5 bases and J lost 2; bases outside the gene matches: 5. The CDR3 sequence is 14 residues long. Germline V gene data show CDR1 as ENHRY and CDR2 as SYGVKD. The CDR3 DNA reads TGTGCCATCAGTTCCCTAGCGGATCAAGAGACCCAGTACTTC. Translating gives CAISSLADQETQYF.

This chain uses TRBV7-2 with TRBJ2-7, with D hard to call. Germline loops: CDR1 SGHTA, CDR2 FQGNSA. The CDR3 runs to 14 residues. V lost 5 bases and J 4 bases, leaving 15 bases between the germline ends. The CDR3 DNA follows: TGTGCCAGCAGCCCCTTGAGCTGGAGTTACGAGCAGTACTTC. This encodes CASSPLSWSYEQYF.

The CDR3 is CASSLESRRGDTQYF. Here the CDR3 DNA reads TGTGCCAGCAGCTTGGAGTCCCGGAGGGGAGATACGCAGTATTTT. The rearrangement joins TRBV7-6 to TRBJ2-3, with D perhaps matching TRBD2 (6 bases). Trimming stripped 3 bases from V and 5 bases from J, with 15 bases between. The CDR3 length is 15 residues. Per germline, CDR1 SGHVS and CDR2 FNYEAQ.

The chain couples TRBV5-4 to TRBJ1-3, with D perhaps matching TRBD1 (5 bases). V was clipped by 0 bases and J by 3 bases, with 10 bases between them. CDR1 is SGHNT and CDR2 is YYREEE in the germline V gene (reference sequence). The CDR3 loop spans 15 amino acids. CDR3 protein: CASSLARGIGNTIYF. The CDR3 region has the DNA TGTGCCAGCAGCTTGGCTAGGGGTATTGGAAACACCATATATTTT.

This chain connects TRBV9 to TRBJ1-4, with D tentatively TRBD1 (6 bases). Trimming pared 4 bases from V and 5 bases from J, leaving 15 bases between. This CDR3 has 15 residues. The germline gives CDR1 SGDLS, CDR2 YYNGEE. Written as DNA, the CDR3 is TGTGCCAGCAGCCCTTACAGGGAACCGAATGAAAAACTGTTTTTT. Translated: CASSPYREPNEKLFF. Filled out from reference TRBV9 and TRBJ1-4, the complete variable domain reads DSGVTQTPKHLITATGQRVTLRCSPRSGDLSVYWYQQSLDQGLQFLIQYYNGEERAKGNILERFSAQQFPDLHSELNLSSLELGDSALYFCASSPYREPNEKLFFGSGTQLSVL.

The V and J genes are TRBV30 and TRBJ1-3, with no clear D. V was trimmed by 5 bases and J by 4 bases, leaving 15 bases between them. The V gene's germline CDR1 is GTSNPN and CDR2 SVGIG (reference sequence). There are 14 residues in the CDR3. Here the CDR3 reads CAWGSGSAGNTIYF. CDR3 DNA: TGTGCCTGGGGCTCCGGGTCGGCAGGAAACACCATATATTTT.